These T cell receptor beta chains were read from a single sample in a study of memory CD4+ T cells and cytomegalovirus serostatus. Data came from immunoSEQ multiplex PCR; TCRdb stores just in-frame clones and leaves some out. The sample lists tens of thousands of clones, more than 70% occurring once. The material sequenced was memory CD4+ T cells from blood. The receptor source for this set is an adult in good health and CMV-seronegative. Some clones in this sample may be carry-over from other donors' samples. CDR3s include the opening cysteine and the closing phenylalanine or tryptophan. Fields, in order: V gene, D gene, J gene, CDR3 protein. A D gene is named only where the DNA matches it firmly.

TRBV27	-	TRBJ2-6	CASSFRGGANVLTF
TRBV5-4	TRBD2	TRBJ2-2	CASSSIAGSNTGELFF
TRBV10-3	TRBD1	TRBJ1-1	CAIRGQGESEAFF
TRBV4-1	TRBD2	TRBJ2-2	CASSRKGQGLAGNTGELFF
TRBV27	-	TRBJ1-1	CASGFQVNTEAFF
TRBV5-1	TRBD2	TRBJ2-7	CASSLALAVSGEQYF
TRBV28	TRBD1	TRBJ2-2	CASSFQGVNTGELFF
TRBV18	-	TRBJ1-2	CASSPLKGASGYTF
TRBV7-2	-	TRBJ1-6	CASSSNSPLHF
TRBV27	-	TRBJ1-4	CASSLREGEKLFF
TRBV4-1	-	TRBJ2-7	CASSDAPDPRYEQYF
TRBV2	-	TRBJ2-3	CASGRANTQYF
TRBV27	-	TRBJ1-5	CASGGKWGGNQPQHF
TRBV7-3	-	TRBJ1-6	CASSFSAGPGSPLHF
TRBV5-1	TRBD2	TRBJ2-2	CASSPAPLAGGGTGELFF
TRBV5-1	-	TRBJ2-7	CASSPGVGRGNEQYF
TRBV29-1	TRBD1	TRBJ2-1	CSVVDRGTNEQFF
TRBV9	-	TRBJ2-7	CASSQSPTGEQYF
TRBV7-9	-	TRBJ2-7	CASSLGPLNYEQYF
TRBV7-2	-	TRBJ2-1	CASSLGADIYNEQFF
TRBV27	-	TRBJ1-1	CASSLGGRLNTEAFF
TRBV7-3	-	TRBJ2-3	CASSLTGDSTDTQYF
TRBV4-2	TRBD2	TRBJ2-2	CASSASGRRGTGELFF
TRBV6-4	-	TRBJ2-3	CASSDSMTTNTQYF
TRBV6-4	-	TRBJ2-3	CASSDLAGSTDTQYF
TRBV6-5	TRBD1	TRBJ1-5	CASQTGVSQPQHF
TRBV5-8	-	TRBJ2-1	CASSLDFVDEQFF
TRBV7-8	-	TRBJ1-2	CASSSRPPGPQGDGYTF
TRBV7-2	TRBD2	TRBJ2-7	CASSPGLAVYEQYF
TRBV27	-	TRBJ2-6	CASSPQGTGANVLTF
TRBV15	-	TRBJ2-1	CATSGRNPGTFNEQFF
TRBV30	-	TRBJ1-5	CAWRQGIGNQPQHF
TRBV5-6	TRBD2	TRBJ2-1	CASSLDGRSGFYNEQFF
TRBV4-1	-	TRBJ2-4	CASSQTGDIQYF
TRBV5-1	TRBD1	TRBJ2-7	CASSIGTVNYEQYF
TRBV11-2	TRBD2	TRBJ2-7	CASSLIRASGTYEQYF
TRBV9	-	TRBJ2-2	CASSVATSRTGELFF
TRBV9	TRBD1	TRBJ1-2	CASSPRDREGVGYTF
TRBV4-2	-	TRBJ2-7	CASSQDVGGSYEQYF
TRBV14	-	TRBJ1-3	CASSPPPAEDILGNTIYF
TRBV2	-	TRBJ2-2	CASSFHKNTGELFF
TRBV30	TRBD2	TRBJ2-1	CAWGLAGGHEQFF
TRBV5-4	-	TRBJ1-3	CASNPAGGNTIYF
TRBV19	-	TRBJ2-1	CASIMTGAIHNEQFF
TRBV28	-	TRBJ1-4	CASTQSNEKLFF
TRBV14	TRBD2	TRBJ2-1	CASSHATGTSKNEQFF
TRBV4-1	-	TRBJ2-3	CASSQGRIGGLTDTQYF
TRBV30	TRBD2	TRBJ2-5	CAFITSGRFGETQYF
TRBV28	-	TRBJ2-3	CASSLPRTSGDTQYF
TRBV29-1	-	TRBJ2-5	CSVGQAQETQYF
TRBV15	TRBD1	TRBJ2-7	CATSRGDRAFGEQYF
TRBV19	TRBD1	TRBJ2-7	CASSSTGGLNEQYF
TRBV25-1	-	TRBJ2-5	CASGDRMWQETQYF
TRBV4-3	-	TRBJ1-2	CASSQDRGFLYGYTF
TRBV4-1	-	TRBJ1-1	CASSQAYTNTEAFF
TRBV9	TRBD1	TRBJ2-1	CASSVTPGTGNNEQFF
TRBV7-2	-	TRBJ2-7	CASSLTPGDSYEQYF
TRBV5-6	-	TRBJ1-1	CASSPLILNTEAFF